The subject of this entry is one T cell receptor beta chain. Its antigen is undetermined. V shed 3 bases and J 0 bases; nucleotides not matched to a gene: 13. The CDR3 covers 20 residues. Per germline, CDR1 SGHRS and CDR2 YFSETQ. This sample was included in a study of T cell repertoires in cytomegalovirus infection. Study-level results: HLA-C-restricted, CMV-specific TCR beta clonotypes were dominant ex vivo. Using cumulative public TCR beta family frequency, the authors identified those who carried CMV together with the relevant HLA.

A single record per CDR3 protein comes from TCRdb applying MiXCR to the reads. Of just under 300,000 distinct CDR3 sequences in the sample, roughly a tenth were seen once. This chain links TRBV5-1 with TRBJ2-1; 12 nucleotides match TRBD2. The sequenced material came from PBMCs. The TCR sequence derives from a human donor in good health (CMV status not recorded). Some clones in this sample may be carry-over from other donors' samples. This CDR3 reads CASSWPQTSGGSSSYNEQFF. CDR3 coding DNA: TGCGCCAGCAGCTGGCCCCAGACTAGCGGGGGTTCAAGCTCCTACAATGAGCAGTTCTTC.